This note documents a single T cell receptor (beta chain) sequence. This sample is drawn from a study of blood T cell repertoires in COVID-19. Study overall: Samples of COVID-19 (acute and convalescent) were obtained from the United States, Italy and Spain.

Sequencing used immunoSEQ multiplex PCR; TCRdb keeps in-frame clones, though not all of them. There are fewer than 600,000 clones in the sample; 88% occur only once, and approximately 1.8% lies in the top ten. All enrollees were roughly 18 to 89 years old and from about two dozen US areas. The CDR3 is 15 amino acids. Per the germline V gene, CDR1 is SGHDT and CDR2 is YYEEEE. V was cut by 3 bases and J by 1 base, with 13 bases left in between. The genes are TRBV5-6 and TRBJ1-1, with D tentatively TRBD1 (6 bases). The sample taken for sequencing was PBMCs or T cells enriched from blood (not recorded which). The clonotype was recovered from a woman in her forties who had recovered from COVID-19. DNA for the CDR3: TGTGCCAGCAGCTCGACAGGTGGTGCGAACACTGAAGCTTTCTTT. It translates to CASSSTGGANTEAFF.